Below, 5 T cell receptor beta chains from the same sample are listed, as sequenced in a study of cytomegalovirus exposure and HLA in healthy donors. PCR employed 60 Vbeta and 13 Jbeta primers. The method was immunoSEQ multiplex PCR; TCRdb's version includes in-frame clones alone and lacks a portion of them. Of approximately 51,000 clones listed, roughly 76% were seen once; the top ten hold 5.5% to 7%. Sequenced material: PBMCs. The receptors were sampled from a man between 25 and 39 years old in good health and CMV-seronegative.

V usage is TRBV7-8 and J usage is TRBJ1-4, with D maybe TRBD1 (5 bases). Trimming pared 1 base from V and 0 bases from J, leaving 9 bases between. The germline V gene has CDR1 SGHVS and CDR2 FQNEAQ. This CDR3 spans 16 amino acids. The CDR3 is CASSLGQIATNEKLFF. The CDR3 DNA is TGTGCCAGCAGCTTAGGACAGATCGCAACTAATGAAAAACTGTTTTTT.

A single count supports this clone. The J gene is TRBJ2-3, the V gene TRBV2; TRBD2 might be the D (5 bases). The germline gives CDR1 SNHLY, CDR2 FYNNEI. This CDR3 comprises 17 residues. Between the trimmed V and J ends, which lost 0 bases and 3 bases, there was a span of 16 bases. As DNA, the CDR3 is TGTGCCAGCAGTGAAGCGCTTTATGGCGGGTGGACAGATACGCAGTATTTT. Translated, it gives CASSEALYGGWTDTQYF. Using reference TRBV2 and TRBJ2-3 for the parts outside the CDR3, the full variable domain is EPEVTQTPSHQVTQMGQEVILRCVPISNHLYFYWYRQILGQKVEFLVSFYNNEISEKSEIFDDQFSVERPDGSNFTLKIRSTKLEDSAMYFCASSEALYGGWTDTQYFGPGTRLTVL.

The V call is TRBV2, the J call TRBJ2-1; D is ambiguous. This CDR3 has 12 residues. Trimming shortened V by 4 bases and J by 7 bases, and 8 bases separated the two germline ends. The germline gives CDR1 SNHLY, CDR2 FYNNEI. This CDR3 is CASSAIRNEQFF. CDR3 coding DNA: TGTGCCAGCAGTGCTATTCGTAATGAGCAGTTCTTC. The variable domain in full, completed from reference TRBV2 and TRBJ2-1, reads EPEVTQTPSHQVTQMGQEVILRCVPISNHLYFYWYRQILGQKVEFLVSFYNNEISEKSEIFDDQFSVERPDGSNFTLKIRSTKLEDSAMYFCASSAIRNEQFFGPGTRLTVL.

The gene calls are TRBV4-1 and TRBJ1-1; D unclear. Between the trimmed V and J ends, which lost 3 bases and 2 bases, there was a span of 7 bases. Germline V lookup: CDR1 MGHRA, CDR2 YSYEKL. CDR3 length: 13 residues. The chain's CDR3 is CASSHPSNTEAFF. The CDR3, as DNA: TGCGCCAGCAGCCATCCCAGTAACACTGAAGCTTTCTTT.

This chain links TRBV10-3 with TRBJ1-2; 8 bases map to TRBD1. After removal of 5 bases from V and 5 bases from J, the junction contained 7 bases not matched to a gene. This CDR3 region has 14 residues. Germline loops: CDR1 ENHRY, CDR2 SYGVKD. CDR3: CAISRGQEDYGYTF. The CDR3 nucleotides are TGTGCCATCAGTAGGGGACAGGAGGATTATGGCTACACCTTC.